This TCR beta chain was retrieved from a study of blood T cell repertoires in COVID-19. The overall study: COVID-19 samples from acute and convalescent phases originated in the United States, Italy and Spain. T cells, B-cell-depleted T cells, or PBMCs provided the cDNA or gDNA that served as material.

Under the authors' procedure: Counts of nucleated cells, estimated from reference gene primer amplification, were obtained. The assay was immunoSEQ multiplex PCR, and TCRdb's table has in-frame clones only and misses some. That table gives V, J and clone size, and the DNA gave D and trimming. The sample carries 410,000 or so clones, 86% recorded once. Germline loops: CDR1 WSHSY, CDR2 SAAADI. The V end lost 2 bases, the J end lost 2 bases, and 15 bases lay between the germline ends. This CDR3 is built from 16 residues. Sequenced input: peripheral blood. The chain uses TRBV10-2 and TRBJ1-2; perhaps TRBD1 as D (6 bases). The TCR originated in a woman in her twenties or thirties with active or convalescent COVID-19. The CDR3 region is CASSEIKRGSNYGYTF. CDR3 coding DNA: TGCGCCAGCAGTGAGATAAAAAGGGGGTCCAACTATGGCTACACCTTC.